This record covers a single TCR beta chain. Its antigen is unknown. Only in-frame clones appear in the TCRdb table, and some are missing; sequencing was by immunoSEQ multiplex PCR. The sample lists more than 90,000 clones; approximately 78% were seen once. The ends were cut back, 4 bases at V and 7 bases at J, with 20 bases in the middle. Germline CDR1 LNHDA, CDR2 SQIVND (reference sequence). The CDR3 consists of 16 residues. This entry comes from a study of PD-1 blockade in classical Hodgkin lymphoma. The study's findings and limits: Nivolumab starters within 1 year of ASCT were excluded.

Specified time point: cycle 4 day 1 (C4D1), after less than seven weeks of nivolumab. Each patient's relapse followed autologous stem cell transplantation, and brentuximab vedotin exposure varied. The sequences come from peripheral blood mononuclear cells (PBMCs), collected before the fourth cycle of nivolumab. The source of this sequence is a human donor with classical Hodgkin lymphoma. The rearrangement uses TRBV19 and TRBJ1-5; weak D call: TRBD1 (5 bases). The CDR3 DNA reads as TGTGCCAGTAGTAAGGGGTGGGCTCAACGGCAGCAGCCCCAGCATTTT. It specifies CASSKGWAQRQQPQHF.